A single sample is the source of the 18 T cell receptor beta chains below, sequenced in a study of PD-1 blockade in classical Hodgkin lymphoma (dated by TCRdb to about 2020). The meaning of the sample's time point label: cycle 4 day 1 (C4D1), after around six weeks of nivolumab. Relapse after autologous stem cell transplantation had occurred in all trial patients, and cohorts A, B and C were distinguished by prior brentuximab vedotin exposure. Magnetic negative selection with a Miltenyi CD4+ T cell isolation kit was used to purify CD4+ T cells from thawed PBMCs. The receptor library was made with the immunoSEQ multiplex PCR assay. In TCRdb, the immuneACCESS table is reduced to in-frame sequences with V and J assigned. These tables do not hold every clone; where another copy was compared, an unresolved V gene accounts for under half, and the others remain unexplained. This sample has around 25,000 clones in its table, and roughly 85% of those were observed once. The ten top clones hold around 2.3% of the sample.

The sequencing here drew on CD4+ T cells from blood, taken before the fourth cycle of nivolumab. These receptors were collected from a human donor with classical Hodgkin lymphoma.

The genes are TRBV7-2 and TRBJ2-5; tentative D call: TRBD2 (5 bases). The germline V and J ends were trimmed by 1 base and 3 bases, with 6 bases remaining between them. The CDR3 spans 13 residues. Germline assignment: CDR1 SGHTA and CDR2 FQGNSA. In DNA, the CDR3 is TGTGCCAGCAGCTTAGGGAGGAAAGAGACCCAGTACTTC. It specifies CASSLGRKETQYF.

The rearrangement links TRBV9 to TRBJ2-2, with 8 nucleotides matching TRBD2. CDR3 length equals 15 residues. V dropped 0 bases and J dropped 4; count of bases not matched to a gene: 2. Germline V gives CDR1 SGDLS, CDR2 YYNGEE. CDR3 in amino acids: CASSVATSGTGELFF. CDR3 bases: TGTGCCAGCAGCGTAGCTACTAGCGGCACCGGGGAGCTGTTTTTT.

Only one count was recorded for this clone. The V and J genes are TRBV6-4 and TRBJ2-3; no clear D gene. From germline, CDR1 is MRHNA and CDR2 SNTAGT. This CDR3 is built from 14 residues. The V gene lost 5 bases and the J gene lost 1 base, with 10 bases spanning the gap. This CDR3 reads CASSRNGGTDTQYF. Here the CDR3 DNA reads TGTGCCAGCAGTCGTAATGGCGGCACAGATACGCAGTATTTT.

The chain is built from TRBV4-3 and TRBJ2-1; D remains ambiguous. The CDR3 runs to 14 residues. Germline V gene data show CDR1 as LGHNA and CDR2 as YSLEER. V lost 0 bases and J lost 6, with 9 bases in between. DNA of the CDR3: TGCGCCAGCAGCCAAGATTACGGCCCCAATGAGCAGTTCTTC. As protein: CASSQDYGPNEQFF.

V and J are TRBV10-3 and TRBJ1-1; TRBD1 is a possible D gene (5 bases). This CDR3 has 12 residues. Looked up from germline, CDR1 is ENHRY and CDR2 is SYGVKD. V was cut by 2 bases and J by 8 bases, with 9 bases left in between. CDR3 DNA sequence: TGTGCCATCAGTGAGGTAAACAGGGAAGCTTTCTTT. Its protein is CAISEVNREAFF.

V gene TRBV5-4 combines with J gene TRBJ2-5, with a possible D match to TRBD1 (6 bases). Per the germline V gene, CDR1 is SGHNT and CDR2 is YYREEE (reference sequence). The CDR3 length is 14 residues. V was pared by 3 bases and J by 3 bases, with 12 bases between. CDR3 bases: TGTGCCAGCAGCTCCACCCGACAGGAAGAGACCCAGTACTTC. It codes for CASSSTRQEETQYF. Full variable domain (remainder filled in from reference TRBV5-4 and TRBJ2-5): ETGVTQSPTHLIKTRGQQVTLRCSSQSGHNTVSWYQQALGQGPQFIFQYYREEENGRGNFPPRFSGLQFPNYSSELNVNALELDDSALYLCASSSTRQEETQYFGPGTRLLVL.

V is TRBV5-6 and J is TRBJ2-3; D tentatively reads TRBD1 or TRBD2 (6 bases each). CDR1 is SGHDT and CDR2 is YYEEEE in the germline V gene. Trimming stripped 3 bases from V and 4 bases from J, with 15 bases between. The CDR3 spans 15 residues. The chain's CDR3 is CASSSQGAGSDTQYF. CDR3 bases: TGTGCCAGCAGCTCACAGGGCGCGGGGTCAGATACGCAGTATTTT.

The rearrangement uses TRBV30 and TRBJ1-1, with TRBD1 matching over 7 bases. V dropped 3 bases and J dropped 0; count of bases not matched to a gene: 7. Germline V CDR1 and CDR2: GTSNPN, SVGIG (reference sequence). The CDR3 has 15 amino acids. CDR3 DNA: TGTGCCTGGAGCGGAATGACAGGGTTGAACACTGAAGCTTTCTTT. This encodes CAWSGMTGLNTEAFF.

The J gene is TRBJ1-2, the V gene TRBV5-8; no clear D. Germline V CDR1 and CDR2: SGHTS, YDEGEE. This CDR3 comprises 15 residues. V was trimmed by 4 bases and J by 6 bases, leaving 19 bases between them. The CDR3, as DNA: TGTGCCAGCAGCCGGTTCACCGGGGAGGGCAATGGCTACACCTTC. It specifies CASSRFTGEGNGYTF.

The V call is TRBV7-2, the J call TRBJ1-5; D is undetermined. CDR1 is SGHTA and CDR2 is FQGNSA in the germline V gene. Between the trimmed V and J ends, which lost 2 bases and 7 bases, there was a span of 9 bases. The CDR3 consists of 13 residues. The CDR3 DNA sequence: TGTGCCAGCAGCTTACGGGTTGGACAGCCCCAGCATTTT. The encoded protein is CASSLRVGQPQHF.

This clone came up once. This chain links TRBV18 with TRBJ1-1, with D possibly TRBD1 on 6 matching bases. V gave up 3 bases and J gave up 1 base, with 6 bases separating them. The CDR3 has 13 residues. Germline CDR1 KGHSH, CDR2 LQKENI. The CDR3 protein is CASSPGQNTEAFF. The CDR3 DNA reads TGTGCCAGCTCACCGGGACAGAACACTGAAGCTTTCTTT.

The rearrangement links TRBV25-1 to TRBJ2-5; D is uncertain. Trimming removed 6 bases at V and 4 bases at J, with 6 bases between. The CDR3 runs 11 residues. Germline CDR1 is MGHDK and CDR2 is SYGVNS. The CDR3 DNA is TGTGCCAGCAGGGATACAGAGACCCAGTACTTC. It codes for CASRDTETQYF.

The J gene is TRBJ1-3, the V gene TRBV30, with D unresolved. Germline assignment: CDR1 GTSNPN and CDR2 SVGIG (reference sequence). Trimming took off 2 bases at V and 4 bases at J, with 12 bases between the two ends. The CDR3 runs 14 residues. CDR3 coding DNA: TGTGCCTGGAGTAAAGGGTGGAAGGGAAACACCATATATTTT. This codes for CAWSKGWKGNTIYF.

This clone appeared a few times. This chain connects TRBV25-1 to TRBJ1-3; weak D call: TRBD1 (5 bases). Trimming left V 4 bases short and J 3 bases short, with 13 bases between. The length of the CDR3 is 15 residues. The germline V gene encodes CDR1 MGHDK and CDR2 SYGVNS. CDR3 coding DNA: TGTGCCAGCAGTGTAGGGCAGGGAGGTGGAAACACCATATATTTT. Its translation is CASSVGQGGGNTIYF.

The chain combines TRBV9 with TRBJ2-5; D uncertain. Trimming removed 0 bases at V and 5 bases at J, with 8 bases between. Germline CDR1 is SGDLS and CDR2 is YYNGEE. This CDR3 is 13 amino acids long. The CDR3 is CASSVVLGETQYF. CDR3 coding DNA: TGTGCCAGCAGCGTAGTATTAGGGGAGACCCAGTACTTC. The full variable domain, its missing parts supplied by reference TRBV9 and TRBJ2-5, is DSGVTQTPKHLITATGQRVTLRCSPRSGDLSVYWYQQSLDQGLQFLIQYYNGEERAKGNILERFSAQQFPDLHSELNLSSLELGDSALYFCASSVVLGETQYFGPGTRLLVL.

This clone was seen a single time. The chain joins TRBV30 to TRBJ2-1; no reliable D call. The CDR3 runs to 13 residues. Germline V gives CDR1 GTSNPN, CDR2 SVGIG (reference sequence). V shed 2 bases and J shed 9 bases, with 14 bases lying between them. CDR3 region: CAWSSNPGSEQFF. The CDR3 nucleotides read TGTGCCTGGAGTTCCAATCCGGGCAGTGAGCAGTTCTTC.

The chain links TRBV7-2 to TRBJ2-7; tentative D call: TRBD1 (6 bases). The CDR3 has 12 residues. In germline, CDR1 is SGHTA, CDR2 FQGNSA. The V gene lost 8 bases and the J gene lost 1 base, with 9 bases spanning the gap. CDR3 nucleotides: TGTGCCAGCGGCAGGGGATCCTACGAGCAGTACTTC. It specifies CASGRGSYEQYF.

The genes are TRBV4-1 and TRBJ1-5; D unresolved. Germline CDR1 and CDR2: MGHRA and YSYEKL. V was shortened by 0 bases and J by 4 bases, with 10 bases between the two germline ends. CDR3 length: 15 amino acids. CDR3 sequence: CASSQDASFNQPQHF. CDR3 coding DNA: TGCGCCAGCAGCCAAGATGCGAGCTTTAATCAGCCCCAGCATTTT.